This passage covers 20 T cell receptor beta chains from one sample sequenced in a study of vaccination and CD4 T cells after COVID-19. CD4+ T cells that had been cultured provided DNA sequenced with the Oncomine TCR Beta short-read assay. TCRdb reprocessed the PCR reads with MiXCR, giving one entry per CDR3 protein. Of around 11,000 distinct CDR3 sequences listed, 65% are singletons. The treatment denotes: 10-day PBMC culture with coronavirus spike peptide pools or control peptides (ViraFEST assay). These TCRs are of unknown antigen specificity. The sequenced sample was CD4+ T cells from blood, cultured in vitro, obtained before SARS-CoV-2 vaccination. The source is a human donor who had recovered from COVID-19.

The chain couples TRBV7-2 to TRBJ2-7; D may be TRBD2 (5 bases). The CDR3 extends over 15 amino acids. Trimming shortened V by 1 base and J by 2 bases, and 12 bases separated the two germline ends. Germline-derived CDR1 and CDR2 are SGHTA and FQGNSA. This chain's CDR3 is CASSLVGSSPYEQYF. DNA of the CDR3: TGTGCCAGCAGCTTAGTAGGGAGTAGCCCCTACGAGCAGTACTTC.

This sequence joins TRBV6-1 and TRBJ2-7; weak D call: TRBD1 (6 bases). The CDR3 totals 17 residues. CDR1 is MNHNS and CDR2 is SASEGT in the germline V gene. V was trimmed by 5 bases and J by 3 bases, leaving 23 bases between them. The CDR3 DNA sequence: TGTGCCAGCAGTAAATCTTCAGGGGTGGGGGTGTACTACGAGCAGTACTTC. Residues: CASSKSSGVGVYYEQYF.

The chain has TRBV20-1 and TRBJ2-7, with 7 bases matching TRBD2. Looked up from germline, CDR1 is DFQATT and CDR2 is SNEGSKA (reference sequence). Trimming at V came to 4 bases and at J to 6 bases, leaving 6 bases not matched to a gene. The CDR3 consists of 12 residues. The CDR3 DNA follows: TGCAGTGCTAAACGCGGGACTACCGAGCAGTACTTC. Protein: CSAKRGTTEQYF.

This chain uses TRBV6-5 with TRBJ2-7; 8 positions match TRBD1. Germline V lookup: CDR1 MNHEY, CDR2 SVGAGI. The CDR3 has 15 residues. V lost 2 bases, J lost 3 bases, and 6 bases stayed unmatched. In DNA, the CDR3 is TGTGCCAGCAGTTACCCCGGACAGGGTAGCTACGAGCAGTACTTC. Residues: CASSYPGQGSYEQYF.

J is TRBJ2-2 and V is TRBV15, with TRBD2 matching 10 bases. CDR3 length: 16 amino acids. From germline, CDR1 is LNHNV and CDR2 YYDKDF (reference sequence). The trim removed 3 bases at V and 5 bases at J, leaving 6 bases unmatched. This chain's CDR3 is CATSSLAGARTGELFF. CDR3 coding DNA: TGTGCCACCAGCAGTCTAGCGGGAGCTCGGACCGGGGAGCTGTTTTTT.

This chain joins TRBV20-1 and TRBJ2-3; 7 bases match TRBD1. CDR3 size: 14 residues. V shed 4 bases and J 2 bases; nucleotides not matched to a gene: 6. The germline CDR1 and CDR2 sequences are DFQATT and SNEGSKA (reference sequence). This chain's CDR3 is CSAKGGQTTDTQYF. DNA for the CDR3: TGCAGTGCTAAAGGGGGACAGACCACAGATACGCAGTATTTT.

This clonotype turned up a few times. The V call is TRBV6-1, the J call TRBJ2-1; 9 bases map to TRBD2. This CDR3 contains 18 residues. Germline-derived CDR1 and CDR2 are MNHNS and SASEGT. V shed 6 bases and J 7 bases; nucleotides not matched to a gene: 19. DNA for the CDR3: TGTGCCAGCAGCACGAGGGGCGGGAGGGCCCTTAGCATGAATGAGCAGTTCTTC. Its protein product is CASSTRGGRALSMNEQFF.

The CDR3 loop reads CSARKQLAGVADTQYF. DNA for the CDR3: TGCAGTGCTAGAAAACAACTAGCGGGAGTAGCAGATACGCAGTATTTT. The chain recombines TRBV20-1 with TRBJ2-3; 11 bases agree with TRBD2. After removal of 2 bases from V and 4 bases from J, the junction contained 8 bases not matched to a gene. This CDR3 region has 16 residues. The germline V gene encodes CDR1 DFQATT and CDR2 SNEGSKA (reference sequence).

The genes are TRBV5-4 and TRBJ2-1; D not certain. V was cut by 0 bases and J by 0 bases, with 13 bases left in between. The germline V gene encodes CDR1 SGHNT and CDR2 YYREEE (reference sequence). The CDR3 length is 17 residues. CDR3 coding DNA: TGTGCCAGCAGCTTGGTTTCTGGCTTGAGCTCCTACAATGAGCAGTTCTTC. It is translated as CASSLVSGLSSYNEQFF. Full variable domain (missing parts from reference TRBV5-4 and TRBJ2-1): ETGVTQSPTHLIKTRGQQVTLRCSSQSGHNTVSWYQQALGQGPQFIFQYYREEENGRGNFPPRFSGLQFPNYSSELNVNALELDDSALYLCASSLVSGLSSYNEQFFGPGTRLTVL.

V gene TRBV30 combines with J gene TRBJ2-6; D not certain. The CDR3 sequence is 13 residues long. The germline V gene has CDR1 GTSNPN and CDR2 SVGIG (reference sequence). Trimming left V 8 bases short and J 1 base short, with 9 bases between. CDR3 in amino acids: CARQTSGANVLTF. CDR3 nucleotides: TGTGCCCGACAAACTTCTGGGGCCAACGTCCTGACTTTC.

The chain links TRBV28 to TRBJ2-1, with 7 bases fitting TRBD2. Germline assignment: CDR1 MDHEN and CDR2 SYDVKM. This CDR3 has 18 residues. The V segment lost 4 bases and the J segment 1 base; nucleotides outside the gene matches: 13. The CDR3 loop is CASSSWDYSAWSYNEQFF. The DNA for the CDR3 is TGTGCCAGCAGTTCCTGGGACTACTCCGCGTGGTCCTACAATGAGCAGTTCTTC.

As for this clonotype: The junction and the germline gene differ at one end; a read error may be behind it. The chain combines TRBV3-1 with TRBJ2-5, with a weak D call TRBD2 (5 bases). Germline CDR1 and CDR2: LGHDT and YNNKEL (reference sequence). This CDR3 spans 14 amino acids. CDR3 sequence (DNA): TGTGCCAGCAGCCAAGAACCTAGCCAAGGGACCCAGTACTTC. This translates into CASSQEPSQGTQYF.

V is TRBV20-1 and J is TRBJ2-2; a weak D match, TRBD2 (6 bases). The CDR3 length is 15 residues. Trimming pared 5 bases from V and 4 bases from J, leaving 17 bases between. Looked up from germline, CDR1 is DFQATT and CDR2 is SNEGSKA (reference sequence). CDR3 bases: TGCAGTGCTCAACGTACTAGCTGGGGCACCGGGGAGCTGTTTTTT. It is translated as CSAQRTSWGTGELFF.

The genes are TRBV2 and TRBJ2-7; D is unresolved. There are 13 residues in the CDR3. Germline values: CDR1 SNHLY, CDR2 FYNNEI. V was pared by 7 bases and J by 5 bases, with 15 bases between. The CDR3 loop reads CASKRLGVHEQYF. The CDR3 DNA reads as TGTGCCAGCAAGAGGTTAGGCGTACACGAGCAGTACTTC.

The gene calls are TRBV18 and TRBJ1-5; no clear D. Germline V gene data show CDR1 as KGHSH and CDR2 as LQKENI. The CDR3 extends over 12 amino acids. V was pared by 4 bases and J by 7 bases, with 8 bases between. CDR3 nucleotide sequence: TGTGCCAGCTCACTGACGGGGCAGCCCCAGCATTTT. It is translated as CASSLTGQPQHF.

The chain couples TRBV27 to TRBJ1-1; 10 bases agree with TRBD1. V gave up 2 bases and J gave up 1 base; unmatched junction bases: 13. The germline CDR1 and CDR2 sequences are MNHEY and SMNVEV (reference sequence). This CDR3 is 19 amino acids long. The CDR3 nucleotides read TGTGCCAGCAGTTTAAAACCACCGGGACAGGGGAAGAGGAACACTGAAGCTTTCTTT. It codes for CASSLKPPGQGKRNTEAFF.

The rearrangement uses TRBV2 and TRBJ2-2, with TRBD1 matching over 8 bases. Germline CDR1 is SNHLY and CDR2 is FYNNEI. V shed 6 bases and J 1 base; nucleotides not matched to a gene: 4. CDR3 length equals 15 residues. CDR3: CASRAGTGNTGELFF. The CDR3 region has the DNA TGTGCCAGCAGAGCCGGGACAGGGAACACCGGGGAGCTGTTTTTT.

This clonotype was seen only a few times. This chain joins TRBV27 and TRBJ2-2; D gene unclear. The CDR3 contains 17 residues. CDR1 MNHEY and CDR2 SMNVEV come from the germline V gene (reference sequence). Between the trimmed V and J ends, which lost 6 bases and 3 bases, there was a span of 20 bases. The CDR3 is CASRQLQWQKHTGELFF. For the CDR3, the DNA is TGTGCCAGCAGACAACTTCAGTGGCAGAAGCACACCGGGGAGCTGTTTTTT.

This clonotype was found a few times. The chain couples TRBV19 to TRBJ1-5; 7 positions match TRBD1. Trimming at V came to 4 bases and at J to 3 bases, leaving 6 bases not matched to a gene. This CDR3 has 15 amino acids. Per germline, CDR1 LNHDA and CDR2 SQIVND (reference sequence). CDR3 residues: CASSKPGQYNQPQHF. CDR3 DNA sequence: TGTGCCAGTAGTAAACCGGGACAGTACAATCAGCCCCAGCATTTT. Filled out from reference TRBV19 and TRBJ1-5, the complete variable domain reads DGGITQSPKYLFRKEGQNVTLSCEQNLNHDAMYWYRQDPGQGLRLIYYSQIVNDFQKGDIAEGYSVSREKKESFPLTVTSAQKNPTAFYLCASSKPGQYNQPQHFGDGTRLSIL.

J is TRBJ1-2 and V is TRBV20-1; 8 bases agree with TRBD1. With V trimmed by 1 base and J by 3 bases, 7 bases remained unmatched. The germline CDR1 and CDR2 sequences are DFQATT and SNEGSKA (reference sequence). This CDR3 comprises 15 residues. CDR3 amino acids: CSARVQQGVDYGYTF. The DNA for the CDR3 is TGCAGTGCTAGAGTTCAACAGGGGGTCGACTATGGCTACACCTTC.